Listed below are T cell receptor beta chains from one sample, sequenced in a study of cytomegalovirus exposure and HLA in healthy donors. Measured with immunoSEQ multiplex PCR; TCRdb has only the in-frame clones, and not every one. The table records some 100,000 clones, about four fifths of them present only once. Sequencing input: PBMCs. The receptors were gathered from a woman aged 35 to 49 in good health and CMV-seronegative. CDR3s include the opening cysteine and the closing phenylalanine or tryptophan. Each record gives: D gene, J gene, V gene, CDR3 DNA, CDR3 protein. A D gene is named only where the DNA matches it firmly.

NA	TRBJ2-3	TRBV25-1	TGTGCCAGCAGTGACCCCGGGGGACAGAGCACAGATACGCAGTATTTT	CASSDPGGQSTDTQYF
NA	TRBJ1-1	TRBV18	TGTGCCAGCTCACCTACATTAGGGGGGAACACTGAAGCTTTCTTT	CASSPTLGGNTEAFF